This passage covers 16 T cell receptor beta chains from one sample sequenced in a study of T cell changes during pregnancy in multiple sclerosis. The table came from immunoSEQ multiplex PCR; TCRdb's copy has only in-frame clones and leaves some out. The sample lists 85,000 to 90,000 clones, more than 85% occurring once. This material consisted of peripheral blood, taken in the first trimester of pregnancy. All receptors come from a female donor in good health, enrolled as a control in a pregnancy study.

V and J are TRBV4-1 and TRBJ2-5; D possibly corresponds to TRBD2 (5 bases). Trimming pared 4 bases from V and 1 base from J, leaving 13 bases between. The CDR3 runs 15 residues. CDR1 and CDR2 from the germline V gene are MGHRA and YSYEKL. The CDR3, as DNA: TGCGCCAGCAGCCGAATAGGCGGGCTCCAAGAGACCCAGTACTTC. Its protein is CASSRIGGLQETQYF.

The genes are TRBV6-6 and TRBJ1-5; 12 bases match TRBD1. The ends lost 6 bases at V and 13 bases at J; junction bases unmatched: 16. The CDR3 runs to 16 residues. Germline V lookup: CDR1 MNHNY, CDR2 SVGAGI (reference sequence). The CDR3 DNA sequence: TGTGCCAGCAGCGATGCCCCGGGACAGGGGGCCTTAAAGCAGCATTTT. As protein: CASSDAPGQGALKQHF.

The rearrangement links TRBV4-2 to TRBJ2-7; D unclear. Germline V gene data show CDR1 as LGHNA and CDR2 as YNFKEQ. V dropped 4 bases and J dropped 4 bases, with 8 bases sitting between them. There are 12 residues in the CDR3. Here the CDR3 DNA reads TGTGCCAGCAGCCCCTCCTTATACGAGCAGTACTTC. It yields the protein CASSPSLYEQYF.

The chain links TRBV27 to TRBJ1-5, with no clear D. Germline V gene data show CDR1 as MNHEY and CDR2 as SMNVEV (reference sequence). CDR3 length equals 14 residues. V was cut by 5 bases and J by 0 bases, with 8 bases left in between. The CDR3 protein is CASSPIDSNQPQHF. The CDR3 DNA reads TGTGCCAGCAGTCCGATAGATAGCAATCAGCCCCAGCATTTT.

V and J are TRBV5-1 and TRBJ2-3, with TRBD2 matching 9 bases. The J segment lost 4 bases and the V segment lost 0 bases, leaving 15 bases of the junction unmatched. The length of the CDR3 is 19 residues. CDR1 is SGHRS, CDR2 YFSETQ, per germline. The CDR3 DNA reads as TGCGCCAGCAGCTTGGGCCCCTATAGCGGGGGCCGAAGATCAGATACGCAGTATTTT. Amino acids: CASSLGPYSGGRRSDTQYF. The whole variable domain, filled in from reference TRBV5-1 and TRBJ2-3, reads KAGVTQTPRYLIKTRGQQVTLSCSPISGHRSVSWYQQTPGQGLQFLFEYFSETQRNKGNFPGRFSGRQFSNSRSEMNVSTLELGDSALYLCASSLGPYSGGRRSDTQYFGPGTRLTVL.

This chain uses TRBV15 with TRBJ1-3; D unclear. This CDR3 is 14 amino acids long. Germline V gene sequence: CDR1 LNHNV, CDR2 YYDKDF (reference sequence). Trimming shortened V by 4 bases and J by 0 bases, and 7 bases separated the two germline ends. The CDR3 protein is CATSTGDSGNTIYF. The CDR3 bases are TGTGCCACCAGCACGGGAGACTCTGGAAACACCATATATTTT.

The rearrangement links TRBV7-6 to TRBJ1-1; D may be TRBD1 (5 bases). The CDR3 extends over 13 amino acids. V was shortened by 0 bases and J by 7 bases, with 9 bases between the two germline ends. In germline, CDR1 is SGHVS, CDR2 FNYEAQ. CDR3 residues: CASSLATGREAFF. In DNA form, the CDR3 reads TGTGCCAGCAGCTTAGCAACAGGCCGTGAAGCTTTCTTT.

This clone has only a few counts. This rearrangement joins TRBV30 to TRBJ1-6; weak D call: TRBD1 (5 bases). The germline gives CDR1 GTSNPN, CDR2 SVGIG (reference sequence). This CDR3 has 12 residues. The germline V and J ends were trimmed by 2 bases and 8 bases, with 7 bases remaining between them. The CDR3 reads CAWSTGDSPLHF. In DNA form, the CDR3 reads TGTGCCTGGAGTACGGGGGATTCACCCCTCCACTTT.

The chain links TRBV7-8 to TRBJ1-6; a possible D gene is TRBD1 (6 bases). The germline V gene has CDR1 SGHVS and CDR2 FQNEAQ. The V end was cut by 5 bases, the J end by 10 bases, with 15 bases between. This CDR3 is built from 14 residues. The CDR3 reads CASSRVTTGSPLHF. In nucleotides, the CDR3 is TGTGCCAGCAGCAGGGTGACAACAGGGTCACCCCTCCACTTT.

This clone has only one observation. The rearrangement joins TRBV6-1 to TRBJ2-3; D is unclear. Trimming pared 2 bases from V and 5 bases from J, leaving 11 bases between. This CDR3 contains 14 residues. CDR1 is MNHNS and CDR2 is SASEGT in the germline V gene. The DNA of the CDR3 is TGTGCCAGCAGTGAAAGGAGCCTCCTAGATACGCAGTATTTT. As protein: CASSERSLLDTQYF.

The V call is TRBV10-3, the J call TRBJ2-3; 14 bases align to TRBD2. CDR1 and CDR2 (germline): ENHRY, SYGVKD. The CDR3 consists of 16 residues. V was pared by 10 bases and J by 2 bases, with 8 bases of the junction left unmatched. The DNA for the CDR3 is TGTGCCACCCTTCGGACTAGCGGGGGGACCACAGATACGCAGTATTTT. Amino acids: CATLRTSGGTTDTQYF.

CDR3 sequence reads: CASSHRRRQETQYF. In nucleotides, the CDR3 is TGTGCCAGCAGCCACAGACGGCGCCAAGAGACCCAGTACTTC. J is TRBJ2-5 and V is TRBV11-2; D call uncertain. Looked up from germline, CDR1 is SGHAT and CDR2 is FQNNGV. There are 14 residues in the CDR3. Deletions cut 5 bases from V and 1 base from J, with 11 bases between.

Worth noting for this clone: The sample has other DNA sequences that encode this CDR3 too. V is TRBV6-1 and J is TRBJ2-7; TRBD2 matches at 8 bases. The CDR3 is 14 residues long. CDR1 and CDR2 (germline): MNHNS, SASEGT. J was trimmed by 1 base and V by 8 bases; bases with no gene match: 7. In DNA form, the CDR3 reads TGTGCCAGCTCCGGGAGGGGGGCTTCCTACGAGCAGTACTTC. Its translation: CASSGRGASYEQYF.

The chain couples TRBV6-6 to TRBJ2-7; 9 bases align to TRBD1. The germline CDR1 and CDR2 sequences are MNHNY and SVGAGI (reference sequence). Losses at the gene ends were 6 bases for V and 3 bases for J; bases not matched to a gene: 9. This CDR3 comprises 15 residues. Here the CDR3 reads CASSLTGTGRYEQYF. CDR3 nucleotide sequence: TGTGCCAGCAGCTTAACCGGGACAGGGCGCTACGAGCAGTACTTC.

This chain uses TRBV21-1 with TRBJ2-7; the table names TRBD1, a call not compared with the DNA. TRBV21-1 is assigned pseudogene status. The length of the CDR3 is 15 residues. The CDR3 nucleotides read TGTGCCAGCAGCGACCCGGGACAGGAGAGCTACGAGCAGTACTTC. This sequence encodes CASSDPGQESYEQYF.

The CDR3 sequence is CASSADSYEQYF. The CDR3 nucleotides read TGTGCCAGCAGCGCAGACAGCTACGAGCAGTACTTC. This rearrangement joins TRBV13 to TRBJ2-7, with a tentative D call TRBD1 (5 bases). V dropped 5 bases and J dropped 3 bases, with 8 bases sitting between them. This CDR3 has 12 residues. The V gene's germline CDR1 is PRHDT and CDR2 FYEKMQ (reference sequence).